These 9 T cell receptor beta chains share one sample of origin, sequenced in a study of blood T cell repertoires in COVID-19. Data came from immunoSEQ multiplex PCR; TCRdb stores just in-frame clones and leaves some out. The sample lists approximately 180,000 clones, approximately 81% occurring once. The sequencing sample was made of peripheral blood. The receptors here all came from a person aged 70 to 79 with COVID-19, enrolled during active disease.

This clone has a handful of counts. J is TRBJ1-2 and V is TRBV5-8; D possibly corresponds to TRBD1 (6 bases). With 5 bases removed from V and 2 bases from J, the gap between germline ends came to 10 bases. The V gene's germline CDR1 is SGHTS and CDR2 YDEGEE. The CDR3 length is 13 residues. The CDR3 DNA is TGTGCCAGCAGGGGGGCTACGAACTATGGCTACACCTTC. Its protein is CASRGATNYGYTF.

The rearrangement links TRBV5-6 to TRBJ2-7; the match to TRBD1 covers 7 bases. The CDR3 has 13 residues. V lost 4 bases to trimming and J lost 2 bases; unmatched junction nucleotides: 3. CDR1 is SGHDT, CDR2 YYEEEE, per germline. The CDR3 spells CASSHDRAYEQYF. CDR3 nucleotides: TGTGCCAGCAGCCATGACAGGGCCTACGAGCAGTACTTC.

This clone was picked up one time. The CDR3 bases are TGTGCCAGCAGCTTACAGGTAGCGGGGGGGCCAGAGCAGTTCTTC. The encoded protein is CASSLQVAGGPEQFF. The genes are TRBV7-2 and TRBJ2-1, with TRBD2 matching 11 bases. CDR3 length equals 15 residues. The trim removed 2 bases at V and 10 bases at J, leaving 7 bases unmatched. CDR1 and CDR2 from the germline V gene are SGHTA and FQGNSA.

This clone showed up just once. This chain joins TRBV7-2 and TRBJ2-3; D gene unclear. V was pared by 6 bases and J by 3 bases, with 13 bases between. The CDR3 extends over 14 amino acids. Germline assignment: CDR1 SGHTA and CDR2 FQGNSA. The CDR3 spells CASRFRGLTDTQYF. In DNA, the CDR3 is TGTGCCAGCAGGTTTAGAGGCCTAACAGATACGCAGTATTTT. The whole variable domain, filled in from reference TRBV7-2 and TRBJ2-3, reads GAGVSQSPSNKVTEKGKDVELRCDPISGHTALYWYRQSLGQGLEFLIYFQGNSAPDKSGLPSDRFSAERTGGSVSTLTIQRTQQEDSAVYLCASRFRGLTDTQYFGPGTRLTVL.

This clone has only one observation. V and J are TRBV2 and TRBJ2-1, with D possibly being TRBD2 (7 bases). V was trimmed by 5 bases and J by 5 bases, leaving 16 bases between them. CDR1 SNHLY and CDR2 FYNNEI come from the germline V gene. The CDR3 is made up of 15 amino acids. CDR3 nucleotide sequence: TGTGCCAGCAGTTCCTCTACGGGGGGCCACAATGAGCAGTTCTTC. Amino acid sequence: CASSSSTGGHNEQFF.

In DNA form, the CDR3 reads TGCAGTGCTAGAGATTCCAGGGTGCAGTACTTC. Translated: CSARDSRVQYF. The rearrangement uses TRBV20-1 and TRBJ2-7; D is possibly TRBD1 (5 bases). Germline assignment: CDR1 DFQATT and CDR2 SNEGSKA (reference sequence). V was shortened by 0 bases and J by 9 bases, with 9 bases between the two germline ends. The CDR3 is 11 amino acids.

The count of this clone is one. This chain links TRBV27 with TRBJ2-5, with D possibly TRBD2 on 6 matching bases. Per the germline V gene, CDR1 is MNHEY and CDR2 is SMNVEV (reference sequence). CDR3 length: 15 residues. Trimming cost V 6 bases and J 2 bases, with 16 bases left between them. The CDR3 coding sequence is TGTGCCAGCAGGCCCACCGGGGCGGGGCAAGAGACCCAGTACTTC. Translation gives CASRPTGAGQETQYF.

This clone was counted a few times. The chain employs TRBV27 and TRBJ1-2; TRBD1 aligns across 10 bases. CDR3 length equals 14 residues. V was pared by 6 bases and J by 3 bases, with 4 bases of the junction left unmatched. CDR1 and CDR2 from the germline V gene are MNHEY and SMNVEV (reference sequence). The CDR3 DNA follows: TGTGCCAGCAGCCTGACAGGGGGCTACTATGGCTACACCTTC. Protein: CASSLTGGYYGYTF.

This clone was recorded a few times. CDR3 coding DNA: TGCGCCAGCAGCTCAGGGACTAGCGGAAATTTCCATGAGCAGTTCTTC. This codes for CASSSGTSGNFHEQFF. This sequence joins TRBV5-1 and TRBJ2-1, with 11 bases identical to TRBD2. The germline V gene has CDR1 SGHRS and CDR2 YFSETQ. The length of the CDR3 is 16 residues. Trimming at V came to 3 bases and at J to 8 bases, leaving 10 bases not matched to a gene.